This T cell receptor (beta chain) was captured by sequencing in a study of blood T cell repertoires in COVID-19. CDR3 length equals 15 residues. Germline V gene lookup returns CDR1 MNHEY and CDR2 SVGEGT. V was cut by 2 bases and J by 5 bases, with 15 bases left in between. The protocol was immunoSEQ multiplex PCR, while the TCRdb copy is restricted to in-frame clones and leaves out a portion. The sample shows some 74,000 clones, approximately 83% of them seen only once. The sequence was obtained from a man older than 75 with acute or convalescent COVID-19. V usage is TRBV6-2 or TRBV6-3 and J usage is TRBJ1-2; a possible D gene is TRBD1 (6 bases). The sequenced sample consisted of peripheral blood. CDR3 in amino acids: CASSYETGRRYGYTF. The CDR3 DNA reads TGTGCCAGCAGTTACGAGACAGGCCGGAGGTATGGCTACACCTTC.